This TCR beta chain derives from a study of identifying expanded T cells in peripheral blood. Findings and limits, study-wide: About 1.2 clones differed between technical replicates, versus about 16 and 19 over time. Two-week clone count variance significantly increased as total template count grew.

As to this clone: The antigen is unknown.

The repertoire was sequenced with immunoSEQ multiplex PCR; TCRdb's copy has only in-frame clones and lacks some. There are fewer than 85,000 clones in the sample; 84% occur only once, and approximately 20% lies in the top ten. Healthy donors had no documented immune events, such as infections, while sampled. The germline V gene has CDR1 LNHDA and CDR2 SQIVND (reference sequence). This CDR3 is 14 amino acids long. Losses at the gene ends were 5 bases for V and 14 bases for J; bases not matched to a gene: 15. Sequences were obtained from blood. This chain joins TRBV19 and TRBJ2-3; 8 bases map to TRBD2. The TCR was taken from a person aged 18 to 70 in good health. CDR3 DNA: TGTGCCAGTAGTCCCCAAGCGGGAGCTCCCTCTAGGTATTTT. Translated: CASSPQAGAPSRYF.